The present T cell receptor (beta chain) was sequenced within a study of beta chain features in type 1 diabetes (dated 2018 in TCRdb). At the level of the whole study: No differences in mean age, gender distribution, total cell number or subset yield were found between patients and healthy donors. A total of some 100,000,000 sorted cells were examined across all samples, and a strong correlation was observed between cell number per subset and RNA yield. The study compared TCRB repertoires of sorted circulating CD4+ T cell subsets between recently diagnosed type 1 diabetes patients and matched healthy donors. Naive and central memory subsets were obtained from all 30 or so donors, but regulatory and stem cell-like memory subsets were isolated from only 8 patients and roughly eight healthy donors.

Broader findings and caveats from the paper: At VDJ recombination sites, type 1 diabetes patients had fewer insertions and more deleted nucleotides, which implies abnormalities in thymic rearrangement. Shorter templates might be favored by PCR, yet because patient and control samples were amplified and corrected together, any such skew would affect both groups equally. Naive, central memory and regulatory TCRB repertoires appeared to be more similar among patients than among healthy donors. Because cDNA was sequenced instead of genomic DNA, activated cells with high expression could be over-represented, although the groups did not differ in activation or CD3 levels. Only small numbers of individuals were included in the HLA sub-analyses, which left unresolved whether HLA type had any influence on TCRB rearrangement. A moderate but significant shortening of TCRB CDR3 length was observed in type 1 diabetes patients in all four CD4+ subsets.

CDR1 and CDR2, looked up from the germline V gene, are SGHTA and FQGNSA. V gives up 2 bases and J gives up 2 bases, and the segment between their germline ends measures 19 bases. From its cysteine to its phenylalanine, the CDR3 spans 17 amino acids. Only CDR3 DNA remains: 51 bases, in frame from the first base. This clone was seen ten or more times. Its antigen specificity is not known. Per-base quality was not reported, and no clone a single base away is much larger than it. A single peripheral blood draw of approximately 120 mL on average was collected from each donor into heparinised tubes. Using a panel that included CD45RO, CCR7, CD25, CD127, CD95 and CD27, naive, central memory, regulatory and stem cell-like memory CD4+ T cells were sorted on a BD FACSAria II. Purity was above 95% for every sorted population. PBMCs were separated immediately by Lymphoprep density gradient centrifugation and were stained directly, without being cultured. So that batch effects would be minimized, each experiment stained and sorted samples in pairs, pairing one healthy donor with one patient.

The High Capacity cDNA Reverse Transcription Kit was used to reverse transcribe all of the isolated RNA, meaning that expressed TCRB transcripts were what got sequenced. Deep immunoSEQ sequencing was applied to naive, central memory and regulatory T cell samples, giving an average of approximately 4 million total reads per sample. After sorted cells were lysed in RLT buffer, RNA was extracted with DNase-treated RNeasy Micro or Mini kits, with the choice depending on cell number. To prevent cross-contamination, each cell subset was processed individually, whereas patient and healthy donor samples were processed jointly. TCRB sequences were amplified from cDNA with the immunoSEQ multiplex PCR, producing 87-bp fragments spanning the CDR3 region. Sequencing of the amplicons was done on the Illumina HiSeq platform. As for how the authors treated the data: PCR bias was computationally corrected using synthetic template baselines, reads within Hamming distance 2 were collapsed, and singletons that could not be merged were discarded. Reads were aligned against IMGT to assign V, D and J genes, CDR3 length and insertions or deletions at six rearrangement sites. Within each subset, clonotype counts were normalized to sorted cell number, and only after that were true diversity and Gini coefficients computed with the tcR R package. The overlap coefficient, calculated on TCRB nucleotide sequences, was used to quantify repertoire sharing. TCRdb obtained this table from immuneACCESS and retained in-frame rearrangements with V and J assigned. These tables miss some clones; where compared with another copy, unresolved V genes account for less than half of the shortfall, and the remainder is unexplained. That table is the source of V, J and clone size, and D and trimming were worked out from the DNA. Counted in this sample were 300,000 to 350,000 clones; approximately 9.9% of them appeared once. The ten largest clones represent more than 0.8% of the sample.

The receptor was derived from a man under 40 with type 1 diabetes. The sequence is built from TRBV7-2 and TRBJ2-7; D gene: possibly TRBD2, on 6 matching bases. Sequencing was carried out using central memory CD4+ T cells from blood. The DNA reads TGTGCCAGCAGCTTAAGTTCCGGGGGTGGAGGTACCTACGAGCAGTACTTC. This gives the protein CASSLSSGGGGTYEQYF.